This T cell receptor (beta chain) was found in a study of T cells after yellow fever vaccination. About the study: SMART-Seq v4 Ultra Low Input handled preparation of low-cell-number fractions.

This clonotype was detected many times. TCRdb called the 5' RACE reads again in MiXCR, with one record for every CDR3 protein. This sample has about 69,000 distinct CDR3 sequences, with 5.5% to 7.5% found just once. Germline-derived CDR1 and CDR2 are KGHDR and SFDVKD. The CDR3 contains 15 residues. Trimming cost V 3 bases and J 0 bases, with 7 bases left between them. The chain employs TRBV24-1 and TRBJ2-2; TRBD1 is a possible D gene (6 bases). The sample here was CD4+ T cells sorted from PBMCs, taken approximately 16 days after the first yellow fever vaccination. This clonotype was obtained from a man aged 18 to 29 who received the YFV17D yellow fever vaccine. The CDR3 loop reads CATSDNRANTGELFF. CDR3 DNA: TGTGCCACCAGTGATAACAGGGCGAACACCGGGGAGCTGTTTTTT.